These 20 T cell receptor beta chains originate from one sample sequenced in a study of shared clonotypes between healthy human individuals. CD45RO-negative cells were positively selected for CCR7, leaving out terminally differentiated effector memory CD45RA+ cells. The method was immunoSEQ multiplex PCR; TCRdb's version includes in-frame clones alone and lacks a portion of them. The top ten hold 1% to 1.5% of the sample, which has about 2 million clones, approximately 94% seen once. The sequenced material came from naive CD8+ T cells sorted from blood. These receptor sequences come from a man aged 18 to 29 in good health.

The chain combines TRBV13 with TRBJ2-1; no clear D. This CDR3 comprises 14 residues. Trimming removed 4 bases at V and 4 bases at J, with 11 bases between. CDR1 and CDR2 from the germline V gene are PRHDT and FYEKMQ (reference sequence). The CDR3 DNA reads TGTGCCAGCAGCTCTCAAATGGAATACAATGAGCAGTTCTTC. Translated, it gives CASSSQMEYNEQFF. The full variable domain, in which reference TRBV13 and TRBJ2-1 provide the parts outside the CDR3, is AAGVIQSPRHLIKEKRETATLKCYPIPRHDTVYWYQQGPGQDPQFLISFYEKMQSDKGSIPDRFSAQQFSDYHSELNMSSLELGDSALYFCASSSQMEYNEQFFGPGTRLTVL.

The gene calls are TRBV13 and TRBJ2-1; no clear D gene. V lost 2 bases to trimming and J lost 0 bases, with 17 bases between them. CDR1 PRHDT and CDR2 FYEKMQ come from the germline V gene (reference sequence). This CDR3 is built from 18 residues. Here the CDR3 reads CASSLRMEHPSSYNEQFF. For the CDR3, the DNA is TGTGCCAGCAGCTTACGGATGGAGCACCCGAGCTCCTACAATGAGCAGTTCTTC.

This chain uses TRBV7-2 with TRBJ2-7; D remains unclear. The ends were cut back, 3 bases at V and 0 bases at J, with 9 bases in the middle. CDR1 SGHTA and CDR2 FQGNSA come from the germline V gene. There are 14 residues in the CDR3. CDR3 nucleotides: TGTGCCAGCAGCTTTTTGCGGAACTCCTACGAGCAGTACTTC. Translated, it gives CASSFLRNSYEQYF.

V and J are TRBV2 and TRBJ2-3; 13 nucleotides match TRBD2. CDR3 length: 16 residues. Germline V gene sequence: CDR1 SNHLY, CDR2 FYNNEI. V was pared by 7 bases and J by 2 bases, with 6 bases of the junction left unmatched. The CDR3, as DNA: TGTGCCAGCACCCTAGGGACTAGCGGGGACACAGATACGCAGTATTTT. This sequence encodes CASTLGTSGDTDTQYF.

This sequence joins TRBV2 and TRBJ2-3; D is uncertain. Trimming took 0 bases from V and 6 from J, leaving 7 bases between them. This CDR3 region has 13 residues. Germline assignment: CDR1 SNHLY and CDR2 FYNNEI. CDR3 nucleotide sequence: TGTGCCAGCAGTGAAGCGAACATGGATACGCAGTATTTT. Amino acids: CASSEANMDTQYF. The full variable domain, completed using reference TRBV2 and TRBJ2-3, is EPEVTQTPSHQVTQMGQEVILRCVPISNHLYFYWYRQILGQKVEFLVSFYNNEISEKSEIFDDQFSVERPDGSNFTLKIRSTKLEDSAMYFCASSEANMDTQYFGPGTRLTVL.

The CDR3 bases are TGTGCCAGCAGTGAATGGACTAGCGACTCCTACGAGCAGTACTTC. This sequence encodes CASSEWTSDSYEQYF. This chain joins TRBV2 and TRBJ2-7, with TRBD2 matching over 9 bases. After removal of 2 bases from V and 0 bases from J, the junction contained 2 bases not matched to a gene. CDR1 and CDR2 (germline): SNHLY, FYNNEI. CDR3 size: 15 residues. The entire variable domain, with the rest obtained from reference TRBV2 and TRBJ2-7, is as follows: EPEVTQTPSHQVTQMGQEVILRCVPISNHLYFYWYRQILGQKVEFLVSFYNNEISEKSEIFDDQFSVERPDGSNFTLKIRSTKLEDSAMYFCASSEWTSDSYEQYFGPGTRLTVT.

Remarks on this clone: Other DNA sequences in this specimen translate into the identical CDR3. V and J are TRBV4-1 and TRBJ1-5; unclear D gene. The CDR3 sequence is 15 residues long. V was pared by 1 base and J by 4 bases, with 11 bases between. Germline V gives CDR1 MGHRA, CDR2 YSYEKL. The CDR3 region is CASSQGGGPNQPQHF. The CDR3 DNA sequence: TGCGCCAGCAGCCAAGGGGGAGGGCCTAATCAGCCCCAGCATTTT.

The chain has TRBV19 and TRBJ2-7; 7 bases fit TRBD1. The germline gives CDR1 LNHDA, CDR2 SQIVND (reference sequence). This CDR3 contains 15 residues. V lost 3 bases to trimming and J lost 1 base; unmatched junction nucleotides: 6. The CDR3 reads CASSIGRGFSYEQYF. CDR3 in DNA: TGTGCCAGTAGTATTGGCAGGGGGTTTTCCTACGAGCAGTACTTC.

The chain is built from TRBV4-1 and TRBJ2-7, with 7 bases aligning to TRBD1. J gave up 7 bases and V 3 bases, and 12 bases lay outside the gene matches. Germline V CDR1 and CDR2: MGHRA, YSYEKL. This CDR3 region has 15 residues. The CDR3 region has the DNA TGCGCCAGCAGCCATCTTGGGACAGAGATGTGGGAGCAGTACTTC. Amino acid sequence: CASSHLGTEMWEQYF.

This sequence joins TRBV9 and TRBJ1-4, with a tentative D call TRBD1 (6 bases). Germline V lookup: CDR1 SGDLS, CDR2 YYNGEE. Trimming pared 9 bases from V and 7 bases from J, leaving 19 bases between. This CDR3 has 14 residues. As DNA, the CDR3 is TGTGCCACCTCTATGGGGGGGCCAGGTGAAAAACTGTTTTTT. Translated: CATSMGGPGEKLFF.

CDR3 in amino acids: CASSDVGGPGDTQYF. The CDR3 nucleotides are TGTGCCAGCAGTGACGTGGGGGGGCCGGGGGATACGCAGTATTTT. The chain links TRBV6-4 to TRBJ2-3, with D perhaps TRBD2 (7 bases). The CDR3 sequence is 15 residues long. The germline CDR1 and CDR2 sequences are MRHNA and SNTAGT. Trimming removed 2 bases from V and 6 bases from J, with 15 bases in between.

This chain uses TRBV4-3 with TRBJ2-2; TRBD2 matches at 13 bases. Germline V gene lookup returns CDR1 LGHNA and CDR2 YSLEER. CDR3 size: 17 residues. With 3 bases clipped from V and 6 bases from J, the junction kept 7 bases outside the gene matches. DNA of the CDR3: TGCGCCAGCAGCCAGGCCCTAGGACTAGCGGGAGCCGGGGAGCTGTTTTTT. Amino acid sequence: CASSQALGLAGAGELFF.

The J gene is TRBJ2-3, the V gene TRBV2, with D possibly being TRBD2 (7 bases). CDR3 size: 15 residues. V was cut by 11 bases and J by 1 base, with 19 bases left in between. The V gene's germline CDR1 is SNHLY and CDR2 FYNNEI. The CDR3 sequence is CAGLSGGEGTDTQYF. The CDR3 DNA follows: TGTGCCGGACTGTCGGGGGGCGAAGGCACAGATACGCAGTATTTT.

The rearrangement uses TRBV27 and TRBJ1-2, with D unclear. Trimming left V 5 bases short and J 7 bases short, with 14 bases between. CDR1 is MNHEY, CDR2 SMNVEV, per germline (reference sequence). The CDR3 is 13 amino acids. The CDR3 DNA follows: TGTGCCAGCAGTCCTTGGCAGGCCCGTGGCTACACCTTC. The encoded protein is CASSPWQARGYTF.

The rearrangement uses TRBV7-9 and TRBJ1-2; D is possibly TRBD1 (6 bases). The germline V and J ends were trimmed by 2 bases and 3 bases, with 10 bases remaining between them. Germline CDR1 is SEHNR and CDR2 is FQNEAQ (reference sequence). The CDR3 has 14 amino acids. CDR3 residues: CASSLLSGDYGYTF. The CDR3 DNA reads TGTGCCAGCAGCTTACTGTCAGGGGACTATGGCTACACCTTC.

This chain connects TRBV19 to TRBJ2-5; no firm D call. Deletions cut 10 bases from V and 5 bases from J, with 8 bases between. Germline V gene sequence: CDR1 LNHDA, CDR2 SQIVND (reference sequence). The CDR3 contains 10 residues. The CDR3 sequence is CATMGETQYF. The DNA for the CDR3 is TGTGCCACCATGGGGGAGACCCAGTACTTC.

The rearrangement joins TRBV4-3 to TRBJ2-5; D tentatively fits TRBD1 or TRBD2 (6 bases each). V was shortened by 3 bases and J by 5 bases, with 16 bases between the two germline ends. There are 15 residues in the CDR3. Germline CDR1 reads LGHNA; CDR2 reads YSLEER. As DNA, the CDR3 is TGCGCCAGCAGCCAGGGGGGCACGTCTGGGGAGACCCAGTACTTC. Translating it yields CASSQGGTSGETQYF.

Remarks on this clone: Other DNA sequences in the sample encode the same CDR3. The V call is TRBV11-2, the J call TRBJ1-2, with 8 bases matching TRBD1. The germline V gene encodes CDR1 SGHAT and CDR2 FQNNGV. V dropped 4 bases and J dropped 7; count of bases not matched to a gene: 5. This CDR3 comprises 13 residues. The CDR3: CASSSTGTGGYTF. The CDR3 DNA follows: TGTGCCAGCAGCTCCACAGGGACAGGTGGCTACACCTTC.

The rearrangement joins TRBV19 to TRBJ2-7; D unresolved. V lost 3 bases and J lost 1, with 7 bases in between. Germline values: CDR1 LNHDA, CDR2 SQIVND (reference sequence). The CDR3 extends over 13 amino acids. CDR3 DNA: TGTGCCAGTAGTATCGTACAGTCCTACGAGCAGTACTTC. This codes for CASSIVQSYEQYF.

The chain recombines TRBV27 with TRBJ2-2; 9 bases line up with TRBD1. After removal of 4 bases from V and 6 bases from J, the junction contained 9 bases not matched to a gene. The V gene's germline CDR1 is MNHEY and CDR2 SMNVEV (reference sequence). The CDR3 has 16 residues. The DNA of the CDR3 is TGTGCCAGCAGTTCCTCGGGACAGGGACCGTCCGGGGAGCTGTTTTTT. Its protein is CASSSSGQGPSGELFF.